Following are 30 T cell receptor beta chains from one sample sequenced in a study of T cells in Graves' hyperthyroidism and ophthalmopathy. Amplification of TCR beta CDR3 regions was performed using RNA transcripts as template. First-round RT-PCR of the TCR CDR3 relied on the HTBI primer set. In TCRdb, the multiplex PCR reads were re-called with MiXCR into one record per CDR3 protein. The sample consists of fewer than 600,000 distinct CDR3 sequences, approximately 15% of them appearing once. The sequencing sample was made of blood. The source of these receptors is a woman aged 18 to 35 with Graves' hyperthyroidism.

A remark on this clonotype: Since a much larger clone is just one base distant, this may be a read error. V is TRBV6-2 or TRBV6-3 and J is TRBJ2-5; possibly TRBD2 for D (6 bases). CDR1 and CDR2 (germline): MNHEY, SVGEGT. The CDR3 length is 16 residues. Trimming removed 5 bases from V and 1 base from J, with 17 bases in between. The DNA for the CDR3 is TGTGCCAGCAGTACCTCCCGGACTAACGGCCAAGAGACCCAGTACTTC. Its translation is CASSTSRTNGQETQYF.

Many counts were recorded for this clonotype. The chain uses TRBV10-3 and TRBJ1-5; TRBD1 matches 7 bases. Germline-derived CDR1 and CDR2 are ENHRY and SYGVKD. V lost 10 bases, J lost 0 bases, and 6 bases stayed unmatched. CDR3 size: 14 residues. The CDR3 bases are TGTGCCACCGCGGACAGGACTAGCAATCAGCCCCAGCATTTT. Translated: CATADRTSNQPQHF.

The chain uses TRBV19 and TRBJ2-7; D not resolved. Germline lookup yields CDR1 LNHDA and CDR2 SQIVND (reference sequence). Trimming took 3 bases from V and 2 from J, leaving 14 bases between them. This CDR3 comprises 15 residues. CDR3 sequence: CASSMDQTAAYEQYF. The CDR3 nucleotides are TGTGCCAGTAGTATGGACCAGACGGCCGCCTACGAGCAGTACTTC.

The table lists this clonotype with many counts. J is TRBJ2-3 and V is TRBV24-1, with 8 nucleotides matching TRBD2. This CDR3 has 15 residues. V trimming: 4 bases; J trimming: 4 bases; junction bases outside the gene matches: 6. The V gene's germline CDR1 is KGHDR and CDR2 SFDVKD. Here the CDR3 DNA reads TGTGCCACCAGTGACCCAGCGGGAGATTCAGATACGCAGTATTTT. Its translation: CATSDPAGDSDTQYF.

V gene TRBV6-5 combines with J gene TRBJ1-1; D may be TRBD1 (6 bases). The CDR3 has 17 amino acids. The V end lost 2 bases, the J end lost 8 bases, and 24 bases lay between the germline ends. Germline values: CDR1 MNHEY, CDR2 SVGAGI. The CDR3 coding sequence is TGTGCCAGCAGTTACGAGCAGGGGATTGTGTTTCGGGACGAAGCTTTCTTT. Translating gives CASSYEQGIVFRDEAFF.

This clonotype was seen ten or more times. The chain is built from TRBV30 and TRBJ2-7, with D tentatively TRBD2 (6 bases). The CDR3 is 12 amino acids. Per the germline V gene, CDR1 is GTSNPN and CDR2 is SVGIG (reference sequence). V lost 1 base, J lost 2 bases, and 6 bases lay in between. The CDR3 DNA reads TGTGCCTGGAGTGGCGGGGCCTACGAGCAGTACTTC. This sequence encodes CAWSGGAYEQYF.

This clonotype was recorded at least ten times. The rearrangement uses TRBV5-4 and TRBJ1-1; D remains ambiguous. CDR1 is SGHNT, CDR2 YYREEE, per germline (reference sequence). The CDR3 contains 14 residues. Trimming stripped 0 bases from V and 4 bases from J, with 10 bases between. CDR3 loop: CASSLERRSTEAFF. CDR3 DNA: TGTGCCAGCAGCTTGGAACGGAGAAGCACTGAAGCTTTCTTT.

This clonotype was observed many times. J is TRBJ1-1 and V is TRBV3-1, with 7 positions matching TRBD1. V was clipped by 1 base and J by 1 base; unmatched bases: 18. The germline V gene encodes CDR1 LGHDT and CDR2 YNNKEL (reference sequence). This CDR3 comprises 20 residues. The CDR3 DNA is TGTGCCAGCAGCCAAGTAGTGGGGCGGGAGGGGGCAGGGTGGAACACTGAAGCTTTCTTT. Translated: CASSQVVGREGAGWNTEAFF.

This clonotype was seen more than once but under ten times. The rearrangement uses TRBV7-9 and TRBJ1-1; the match to TRBD1 covers 8 bases. The CDR3 loop spans 16 amino acids. Trimming at V came to 1 base and at J to 9 bases, leaving 13 bases not matched to a gene. Germline V CDR1 and CDR2: SEHNR, FQNEAQ (reference sequence). The CDR3 nucleotides are TGTGCCAGCAGCTTAGATAAATATTCCTTCAGGGGGCAAGCTTTCTTT. It is translated as CASSLDKYSFRGQAFF.

Only a few counts were recorded for this clonotype. V usage is TRBV4-1 and J usage is TRBJ2-5, with unresolved D. The CDR3 loop spans 14 amino acids. Germline CDR1 reads MGHRA; CDR2 reads YSYEKL. V dropped 3 bases and J dropped 5 bases, with 13 bases sitting between them. The CDR3 DNA reads TGCGCCAGCAGCCACGCGCCGGGTAAGGAGACCCAGTACTTC. Translated, it gives CASSHAPGKETQYF.

This clonotype was observed at least ten times. This chain uses TRBV7-6 with TRBJ1-2; maybe TRBD1 (5 bases). Germline-derived CDR1 and CDR2 are SGHVS and FNYEAQ. With 10 bases removed from V and 8 bases from J, the gap between germline ends came to 17 bases. This CDR3 is 12 amino acids long. The CDR3 spells CAISGGYEGYTF. The CDR3 coding sequence is TGTGCCATCTCGGGGGGATACGAAGGCTACACCTTC.

This clonotype was seen repeatedly, ten times or more. The chain joins TRBV20-1 to TRBJ2-3; possibly TRBD1 or TRBD2 for D (5 bases each). CDR1 and CDR2 from the germline V gene are DFQATT and SNEGSKA (reference sequence). The CDR3 runs to 17 residues. V gave up 6 bases and J gave up 4 bases, with 26 bases separating them. CDR3 DNA sequence: TGCAGTGCCACAGTTCGGGGCGGAGGTCCACGGGCAGATACGCAGTATTTT. Translation gives CSATVRGGGPRADTQYF.

This clonotype showed up many times. V is TRBV3-1 and J is TRBJ2-7, with 13 bases that match TRBD2. V was clipped by 4 bases and J by 7 bases; unmatched bases: 10. The CDR3 contains 16 residues. Germline loops: CDR1 LGHDT, CDR2 YNNKEL (reference sequence). The CDR3 sequence: CASSRTRTSGRIEQYV. CDR3 bases: TGTGCCAGCAGCCGCACGAGGACTAGCGGGAGAATAGAGCAGTACGTC.

At least ten counts were recorded for this clonotype. The chain combines TRBV12-3 or TRBV12-4 with TRBJ2-7; TRBD1 aligns across 7 bases. V shed 5 bases and J 2 bases; nucleotides not matched to a gene: 9. The CDR3 is 15 amino acids. Here the CDR3 reads CASSAGTVVTYEQYF. CDR3 in DNA: TGTGCCAGCAGTGCCGGGACAGTAGTAACCTACGAGCAGTACTTC.

This clonotype was seen many times. The chain recombines TRBV12-3 or TRBV12-4 with TRBJ2-7; D possibly corresponds to TRBD2 (6 bases). The CDR3 extends over 12 amino acids. V was trimmed by 6 bases and J by 5 bases, leaving 11 bases between them. CDR3 sequence reads: CASSYGRNEQYF. As DNA, the CDR3 is TGTGCCAGCAGCTATGGGAGGAACGAGCAGTACTTC.

This clonotype was observed at least ten times. The J gene is TRBJ2-7, the V gene TRBV30; D call uncertain. The CDR3 length is 12 residues. Trimming shortened V by 2 bases and J by 4 bases, and 9 bases separated the two germline ends. Germline V lookup: CDR1 GTSNPN, CDR2 SVGIG (reference sequence). This CDR3 is CAWSLESYEQYV. The CDR3 DNA sequence: TGTGCCTGGAGTTTGGAGAGTTACGAGCAGTACGTC.

Notes on this clonotype: A clone one base away is much larger, so this may be a read error. This chain uses TRBV5-1 with TRBJ2-7; either TRBD1 or TRBD2 may supply D (5 bases each). CDR1 is SGHRS, CDR2 YFSETQ, per germline. V was shortened by 3 bases and J by 2 bases, with 15 bases between the two germline ends. This CDR3 spans 15 amino acids. CDR3 region: CASSSGRMGPYEQYF. The CDR3 DNA follows: TGCGCCAGCAGCTCTGGACGGATGGGACCCTACGAGCAGTACTTC.

The table lists this clonotype with many counts. V is TRBV7-2 and J is TRBJ2-6; D unresolved. The length of the CDR3 is 15 residues. Deletions cut 6 bases from V and 4 bases from J, with 13 bases between. Germline V lookup: CDR1 SGHTA, CDR2 FQGNSA. The CDR3 nucleotides read TGTGCCAGCAGTTCCCGGGCGCTGGGGGCCAACGTCCTGACTTTC. This gives the protein CASSSRALGANVLTF. Full variable domain (rest looked up from reference TRBV7-2 and TRBJ2-6): GAGVSQSPSNKVTEKGKDVELRCDPISGHTALYWYRQSLGQGLEFLIYFQGNSAPDKSGLPSDRFSAERTGGSVSTLTIQRTQQEDSAVYLCASSSRALGANVLTFGAGSRLTVL.

The rearrangement uses TRBV19 and TRBJ2-1; maybe TRBD1 (5 bases). The CDR3 runs 15 residues. The V and J ends lost 5 bases and 7 bases respectively, with 18 bases between them. Looked up from germline, CDR1 is LNHDA and CDR2 is SQIVND (reference sequence). As DNA, the CDR3 is TGTGCCAGTAGTCCCCCAGGGTTTAGTATGAATGAGCAGTTCTTC. Residues: CASSPPGFSMNEQFF.

This clonotype has at least ten counts. DNA of the CDR3: TGCAGTGCCAGAAATTCAGGGGGCAATAATGAAAAACTGTTTTTT. Translation gives CSARNSGGNNEKLFF. The chain employs TRBV20-1 and TRBJ1-4, with TRBD1 matching over 8 bases. The CDR3 consists of 15 residues. V gave up 6 bases and J gave up 4 bases; unmatched junction bases: 10. Germline V gene data show CDR1 as DFQATT and CDR2 as SNEGSKA (reference sequence).

J is TRBJ1-5 and V is TRBV10-2; D is ambiguous. This CDR3 is 15 amino acids long. With 7 bases removed from V and 6 bases from J, the gap between germline ends came to 19 bases. The germline CDR1 and CDR2 sequences are WSHSY and SAAADI. The chain's CDR3 is CASKDNAGSGQPQHF. The DNA for the CDR3 is TGCGCCAGCAAGGATAACGCCGGGTCGGGTCAGCCCCAGCATTTT.

This chain links TRBV20-1 with TRBJ2-7; possible D gene TRBD1, 6 bases. The V gene's germline CDR1 is DFQATT and CDR2 SNEGSKA (reference sequence). Trimming removed 5 bases from V and 6 bases from J, with 11 bases in between. The CDR3 consists of 11 residues. The CDR3 region has the DNA TGCAGTGCTTTACAGGGTGGCGAGCAGTACGTC. Protein product: CSALQGGEQYV.

This chain joins TRBV7-9 and TRBJ1-6; D call uncertain. V was cut by 5 bases and J by 7 bases, with 12 bases left in between. There are 14 residues in the CDR3. The germline V gene encodes CDR1 SEHNR and CDR2 FQNEAQ (reference sequence). Here the CDR3 DNA reads TGTGCCAGCAGCCCCTCATCAGTCAATTCACCCCTCCACTTT. Translated: CASSPSSVNSPLHF.

This clonotype was detected ten times or more. The gene calls are TRBV30 and TRBJ1-1; no clear D gene. This CDR3 has 10 residues. V was trimmed by 0 bases and J by 8 bases, leaving 4 bases between them. Germline V gene sequence: CDR1 GTSNPN, CDR2 SVGIG (reference sequence). In DNA form, the CDR3 reads TGTGCCTGGAGTGTATCCGAAGCTTTCTTT. Translated, it gives CAWSVSEAFF.

This clonotype was seen many times. V is TRBV5-6 and J is TRBJ2-7, with a weak D call TRBD2 (6 bases). This CDR3 is 13 amino acids long. Germline-derived CDR1 and CDR2 are SGHDT and YYEEEE. V gave up 4 bases and J gave up 6 bases, with 14 bases separating them. In DNA, the CDR3 is TGTGCCAGCAGCCAGGGACTGAAGGGCGAGCAGTACTTC. Translating gives CASSQGLKGEQYF.

This clonotype was counted many times. The genes are TRBV2 and TRBJ2-1; D unresolved. CDR3 length equals 11 residues. The germline gives CDR1 SNHLY, CDR2 FYNNEI. V dropped 6 bases and J dropped 9 bases, with 9 bases sitting between them. This CDR3 is CASRPDAEQFF. CDR3 sequence (DNA): TGTGCCAGCAGGCCAGATGCTGAGCAGTTCTTC.

The chain recombines TRBV6-1 with TRBJ2-1; 8 bases agree with TRBD2. J lost 7 bases, V lost 7 bases, and 12 bases had no gene match. Per the germline V gene, CDR1 is MNHNS and CDR2 is SASEGT. The CDR3 loop spans 15 amino acids. The CDR3: CASIPFSGTFNEQFF. The CDR3 DNA sequence: TGTGCCAGCATTCCTTTTAGCGGGACCTTTAATGAGCAGTTCTTC.

This clonotype came up many times. In DNA, the CDR3 is TGTGCCAGCATTCTCGGACTAGGAGGCAGCGGGGGTACGCAGTATTTT. It specifies CASILGLGGSGGTQYF. The chain is built from TRBV2 and TRBJ2-3; TRBD2 matches 8 bases. V lost 7 bases, J lost 8 bases, and 17 bases stayed unmatched. The CDR3 has 16 residues. Germline CDR1 and CDR2: SNHLY and FYNNEI.

This clonotype was seen repeatedly, ten times or more. The genes are TRBV11-3 and TRBJ2-7; D perhaps matches TRBD1 (6 bases). Germline CDR1 reads SGHNT; CDR2 reads YENEEA. This CDR3 contains 16 residues. V lost 1 base to trimming and J lost 3 bases, with 16 bases between them. The CDR3 loop reads CASSLVKDSQNYEQYV. The DNA of the CDR3 is TGTGCCAGCAGCTTAGTTAAGGACAGCCAAAACTACGAGCAGTACGTC.

The rearrangement links TRBV9 to TRBJ2-1; 8 bases fit TRBD2. Germline V gene sequence: CDR1 SGDLS, CDR2 YYNGEE. CDR3 size: 12 residues. V was pared by 4 bases and J by 9 bases, with 3 bases of the junction left unmatched. CDR3 sequence (DNA): TGTGCCAGCAGCCGTACTAGCGGTGAGCAGTTCTTC. Its translation: CASSRTSGEQFF.